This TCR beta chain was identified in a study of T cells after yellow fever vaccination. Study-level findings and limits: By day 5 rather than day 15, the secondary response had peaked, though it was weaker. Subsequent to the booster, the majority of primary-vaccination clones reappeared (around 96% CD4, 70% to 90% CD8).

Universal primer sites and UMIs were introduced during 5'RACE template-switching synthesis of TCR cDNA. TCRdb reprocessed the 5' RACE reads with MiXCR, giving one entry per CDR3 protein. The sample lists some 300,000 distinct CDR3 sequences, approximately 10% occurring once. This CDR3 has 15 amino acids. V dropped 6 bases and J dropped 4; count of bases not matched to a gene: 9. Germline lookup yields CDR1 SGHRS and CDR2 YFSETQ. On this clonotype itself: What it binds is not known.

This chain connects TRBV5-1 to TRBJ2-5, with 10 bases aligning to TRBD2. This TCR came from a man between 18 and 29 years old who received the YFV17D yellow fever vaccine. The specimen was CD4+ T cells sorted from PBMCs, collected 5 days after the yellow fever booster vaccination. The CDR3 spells CASTPSGGGRETQYF. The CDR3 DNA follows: TGCGCCAGCACCCCTAGCGGGGGAGGGAGAGAGACCCAGTACTTC.